This T cell receptor (beta chain) was captured in a study of CD8 T cells in Susac syndrome. In blood CD8+ and CD4+ T cells, TCR beta underwent sequencing. The multiple sclerosis controls consisted of treatment-naive patients with relapsing-remitting disease, either stable or active. The V gene lost 4 bases and the J gene lost 2 bases, with 12 bases spanning the gap. The length of the CDR3 is 14 residues. CDR1 and CDR2 from the germline V gene are SGHRS and YFSETQ. When the RNA was reverse transcribed, random hexamers were used with an input of about 0.5 to 1 ug. The authors amplified TCR beta CDR3 across 54 Vbeta and 13 Jbeta using immunoSEQ multiplex PCR. A single record per CDR3 protein comes from TCRdb applying MiXCR to the immunoSEQ multiplex PCR reads. Of some 190,000 distinct CDR3 sequences detected, more than 90% appear once; the ten largest clones hold roughly 0.095%.

The material sequenced was CD4+ T cells from PBMCs. The chain links TRBV5-1 to TRBJ2-5; D is undetermined. The sequence came from a human donor with multiple sclerosis. The CDR3 DNA is TGCGCCAGCAGCCCGGTCGGCTTACAAGAGACCCAGTACTTC. Encoded protein: CASSPVGLQETQYF.